One sample yielded the 13 T cell receptor beta chains listed below, sequenced in a study of blood T cell repertoires in COVID-19. TCRdb keeps only in-frame clones here, not all; method: immunoSEQ multiplex PCR. The sample gives about 250,000 clones, 83% of which show up once; approximately 4% is in the top ten. Sequenced input: PBMCs or T cells enriched from blood (not recorded which). Every receptor here comes from a woman in her thirties or forties who had been exposed to COVID-19.

This chain uses TRBV27 with TRBJ1-3; maybe TRBD1 (6 bases). Germline lookup yields CDR1 MNHEY and CDR2 SMNVEV (reference sequence). V gave up 5 bases and J gave up 0 bases, with 11 bases separating them. The CDR3 is 15 residues long. CDR3 residues: CASSPQGLSGNTIYF. The CDR3 DNA reads TGTGCCAGCAGTCCGCAGGGGCTCTCTGGAAACACCATATATTTT.

The chain has TRBV29-1 and TRBJ1-1; D is ambiguous. Between the trimmed V and J ends, which lost 5 bases and 4 bases, there was a span of 17 bases. The CDR3 runs to 14 residues. From germline, CDR1 is SQVTM and CDR2 ANQGSEA. In DNA, the CDR3 is TGCAGCGTTCGAGGCACCCCCTTGGGCACTGAAGCTTTCTTT. Its protein product is CSVRGTPLGTEAFF.

The CDR3 here is CASSSGTSRHEQYF. The CDR3, as DNA: TGTGCCAGCAGTTCCGGGACAAGTCGGCACGAGCAGTACTTC. This rearrangement joins TRBV28 to TRBJ2-7, with D perhaps TRBD1 (6 bases). The CDR3 has 14 residues. Germline CDR1 is MDHEN and CDR2 is SYDVKM. Between the trimmed V and J ends, which lost 4 bases and 5 bases, there was a span of 15 bases.

The V gene is TRBV5-4, the J gene TRBJ1-1, with 11 bases matching TRBD1. CDR1 is SGHNT, CDR2 YYREEE, per germline (reference sequence). Unmatched junction bases numbered 16, after V lost 6 bases and J lost 6 bases. The CDR3 is 17 residues long. The CDR3 DNA is TGTGCCAGCACCCCAACTCCCGGACAGGGGGCTGTGGCTGAAGCTTTCTTT. Its translation: CASTPTPGQGAVAEAFF.

The chain recombines TRBV6-4 with TRBJ2-1, with D maybe TRBD1 (6 bases). The CDR3 length is 16 residues. Trimming left V 3 bases short and J 2 bases short, with 14 bases between. CDR1 is MRHNA, CDR2 SNTAGT, per germline. CDR3 nucleotide sequence: TGTGCCAGCAGTGAATTTGGGGGACAAACCTACAATGAGCAGTTCTTC. It is translated as CASSEFGGQTYNEQFF.

V gene TRBV4-2 combines with J gene TRBJ1-2, with D uncertain. Germline V gene sequence: CDR1 LGHNA, CDR2 YNFKEQ. V lost 1 base to trimming and J lost 7 bases, with 7 bases between them. There are 12 residues in the CDR3. CDR3 sequence: CASSQARLGYTF. The DNA for the CDR3 is TGTGCCAGCAGCCAAGCCAGGCTTGGCTACACCTTC.

Only a few counts were recorded for this clone. This sequence joins TRBV4-2 and TRBJ1-2; 10 bases map to TRBD1. CDR1 LGHNA and CDR2 YNFKEQ come from the germline V gene. J gave up 6 bases and V 0 bases, and 4 bases lay outside the gene matches. The CDR3 sequence is 15 residues long. The CDR3 nucleotides are TGTGCCAGCAGCCAAGATTGGACAGGGGGGAATGGCTACACCTTC. It specifies CASSQDWTGGNGYTF.

This chain joins TRBV6-5 and TRBJ1-3, with 7 bases that match TRBD1. The CDR3 is 14 residues long. Germline loops: CDR1 MNHEY, CDR2 SVGAGI. V gave up 8 bases and J gave up 3 bases; unmatched junction bases: 7. The chain's CDR3 is CASERQGLGNTIYF. As DNA, the CDR3 is TGTGCCAGCGAAAGACAGGGTCTTGGAAACACCATATATTTT.

This chain joins TRBV27 and TRBJ1-2; TRBD1 aligns across 8 bases. Trimming removed 5 bases from V and 4 bases from J; junction bases left unmatched: 6. The CDR3 runs 14 residues. Germline V gene data show CDR1 as MNHEY and CDR2 as SMNVEV (reference sequence). DNA of the CDR3: TGTGCCAGCAGTCCGAAACAGGGGGGCTATGGCTACACCTTC. Translation: CASSPKQGGYGYTF.

This clone showed up just a few times. The chain is built from TRBV6-2 or TRBV6-3 and TRBJ2-7, with 15 bases that match TRBD2. Germline CDR1 reads MNHEY; CDR2 reads SVGEGT. CDR3 length equals 17 residues. V shed 6 bases and J 0 bases; nucleotides not matched to a gene: 6. The CDR3 DNA follows: TGTGCCAGCAGCGGGACTAGCGGGGGGCCAACCTCCTACGAGCAGTACTTC. Translating it yields CASSGTSGGPTSYEQYF.

The chain combines TRBV7-2 with TRBJ1-1; TRBD1 matches at 7 bases. Per the germline V gene, CDR1 is SGHTA and CDR2 is FQGNSA. With 2 bases clipped from V and 2 bases from J, the junction kept 2 bases outside the gene matches. The CDR3 covers 14 residues. CDR3 sequence (DNA): TGTGCCAGCAGCTTATCAGGGGGAAACACTGAAGCTTTCTTT. It is translated as CASSLSGGNTEAFF.

This chain links TRBV3-1 (or the pseudogene TRBV3-2) with TRBJ1-2, with 10 bases fitting TRBD1. CDR3 length: 15 amino acids. V was clipped by 4 bases and J by 4 bases; unmatched bases: 6. Germline loops: CDR1 LGHDT, CDR2 YNNKEL (reference sequence). The CDR3 sequence: CASSRWTGGSYGYTF. The CDR3 coding sequence is TGTGCCAGCAGCCGTTGGACAGGGGGTTCCTATGGCTACACCTTC.

V usage is TRBV7-2 and J usage is TRBJ1-3, with a tentative D call TRBD1 (6 bases). Germline V CDR1 and CDR2: SGHTA, FQGNSA. The V end lost 2 bases, the J end lost 2 bases, and 13 bases lay between the germline ends. This CDR3 is built from 16 residues. The CDR3 DNA is TGTGCCAGCAGCTTATCCCCGGGGGGCGCTGGAAACACCATATATTTT. Its protein is CASSLSPGGAGNTIYF.